The sequence of this T cell receptor (beta chain) was determined in a study of beta chain features in type 1 diabetes. Study findings and constraints: Patients with Type 1 diabetes showed moderately but significantly shorter TCRB CDR3s in all four CD4+ subsets. VDJ junctions from patients with type 1 diabetes contained fewer insertions and more deletions. In these data, an HLA type influence on TCRB rearrangement remained unresolved.

Expressed TCRB transcripts were sequenced after all isolated RNA was converted to cDNA. About 3.6 million reads were obtained on average from naive, central memory and regulatory T cell samples. Generated by immunoSEQ multiplex PCR, the TCRdb table keeps only in-frame clones and is missing some. The table lists about 150,000 clones, about a tenth of them singletons. This clone occurred a few times. Its antigen is undetermined. Germline values: CDR1 SGHTA, CDR2 FQGNSA. The V and J ends lost 1 base and 5 bases, in that order; junction bases with no gene match: 5. CDR3 length equals 15 residues. The origin of this receptor is a man aged 18 to 30 in good health. This chain links TRBV7-2 with TRBJ2-1, with 7 bases aligning to TRBD1. The specimen was central memory CD4+ T cells from blood. The DNA of the CDR3 is TGTGCCAGCAGCTTAGAAAGGGGGCAGAACAATGAGCAGTTCTTC. Translating gives CASSLERGQNNEQFF. Using reference TRBV7-2 and TRBJ2-1 for the parts outside the CDR3, the full variable domain is GAGVSQSPSNKVTEKGKDVELRCDPISGHTALYWYRQSLGQGLEFLIYFQGNSAPDKSGLPSDRFSAERTGGSVSTLTIQRTQQEDSAVYLCASSLERGQNNEQFFGPGTRLTVL.